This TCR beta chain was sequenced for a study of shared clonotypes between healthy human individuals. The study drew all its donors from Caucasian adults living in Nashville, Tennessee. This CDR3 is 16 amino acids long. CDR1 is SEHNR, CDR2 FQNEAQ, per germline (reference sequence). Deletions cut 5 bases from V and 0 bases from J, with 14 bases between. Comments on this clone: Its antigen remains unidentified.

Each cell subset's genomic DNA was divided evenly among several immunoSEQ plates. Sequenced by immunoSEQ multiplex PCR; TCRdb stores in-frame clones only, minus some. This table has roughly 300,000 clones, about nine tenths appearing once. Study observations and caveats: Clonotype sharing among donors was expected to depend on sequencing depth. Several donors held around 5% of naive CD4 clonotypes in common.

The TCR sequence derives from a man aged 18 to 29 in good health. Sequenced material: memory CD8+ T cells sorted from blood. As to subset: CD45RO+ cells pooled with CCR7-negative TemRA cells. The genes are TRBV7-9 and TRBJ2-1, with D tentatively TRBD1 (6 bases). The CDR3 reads CASSPGDTPSYNEQFF. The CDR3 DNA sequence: TGTGCCAGCAGCCCTGGGGACACCCCCTCCTACAATGAGCAGTTCTTC.